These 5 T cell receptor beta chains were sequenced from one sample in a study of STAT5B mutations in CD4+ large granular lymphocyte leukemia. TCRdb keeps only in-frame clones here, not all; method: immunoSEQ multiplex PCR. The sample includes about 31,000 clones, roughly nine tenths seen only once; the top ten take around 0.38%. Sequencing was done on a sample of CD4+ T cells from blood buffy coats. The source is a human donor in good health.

CDR3 nucleotides: TGTGCCAGTAGCCGCTTGGATGGCGGGCACCAAGAGACCCAGTACTTC. Amino acid sequence: CASSRLDGGHQETQYF. The chain joins TRBV19 to TRBJ2-5, with D possibly being TRBD2 (5 bases). Trimming removed 6 bases at V and 0 bases at J, with 17 bases between. CDR1 is LNHDA, CDR2 SQIVND, per germline (reference sequence). This CDR3 contains 16 residues.

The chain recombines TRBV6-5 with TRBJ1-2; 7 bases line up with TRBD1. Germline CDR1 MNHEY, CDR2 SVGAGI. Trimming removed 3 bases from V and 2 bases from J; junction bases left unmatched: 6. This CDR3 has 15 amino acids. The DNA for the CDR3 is TGTGCCAGCAGTTATGCCCGGACAGGCAACTATGGCTACACCTTC. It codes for CASSYARTGNYGYTF.

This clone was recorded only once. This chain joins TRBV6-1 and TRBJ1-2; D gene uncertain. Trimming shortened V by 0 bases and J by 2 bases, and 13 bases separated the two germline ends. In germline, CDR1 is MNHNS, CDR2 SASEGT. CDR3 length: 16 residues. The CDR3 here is CASSEALLLGNYGYTF. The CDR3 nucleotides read TGTGCCAGCAGTGAAGCGCTTCTTCTGGGCAACTATGGCTACACCTTC.

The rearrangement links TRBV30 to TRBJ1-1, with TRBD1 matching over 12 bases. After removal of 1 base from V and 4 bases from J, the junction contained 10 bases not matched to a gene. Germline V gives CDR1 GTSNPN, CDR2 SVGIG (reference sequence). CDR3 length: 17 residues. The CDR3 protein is CAWSGRDRGRRSTEAFF. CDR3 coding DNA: TGTGCCTGGAGTGGCCGGGACAGGGGGCGACGGAGCACTGAAGCTTTCTTT. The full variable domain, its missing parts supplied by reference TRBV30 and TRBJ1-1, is SQTIHQWPATLVQPVGSPLSLECTVEGTSNPNLYWYRQAAGRGLQLLFYSVGIGQISSEVPQNLSASRPQDRQFILSSKKLLLSDSGFYLCAWSGRDRGRRSTEAFFGQGTRLTVV.

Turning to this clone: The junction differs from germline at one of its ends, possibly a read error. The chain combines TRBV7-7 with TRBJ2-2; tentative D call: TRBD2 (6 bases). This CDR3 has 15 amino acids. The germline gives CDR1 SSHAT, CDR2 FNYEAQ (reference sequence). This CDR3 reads CASSRDRWVTGGLFF. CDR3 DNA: TGTGCTAGCAGTCGGGACCGGTGGGTCACCGGGGGGCTGTTTTTT. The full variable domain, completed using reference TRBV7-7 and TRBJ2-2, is GAGVSQSPRYKVTKRGQDVTLRCDPISSHATLYWYQQALGQGPEFLTYFNYEAQPDKSGLPSDRFSAERPEGSISTLTIQRTEQRDSAMYRCASSRDRWVTGGLFFGEGSRLTVL.